This T cell receptor (beta chain) appears in the sequencing data of a study of cytomegalovirus exposure and HLA in healthy donors. Though nominally healthy at sampling, donors likely had unrecorded immune exposures. Worth noting for this clone: The antigen remains undetermined.

In the PCR, 60 Vbeta and 13 Jbeta primers were used. Method: immunoSEQ multiplex PCR; TCRdb's copy keeps in-frame clones and lacks some. The table records some 200,000 clones, just over 75% of them present only once. Study-wide points: Evidence from a later analysis indicated that most CMV-associated TCR beta chains looked HLA-restricted.

The CDR3 spans 17 residues. Germline values: CDR1 SEHNR, CDR2 FQNEAQ (reference sequence). The chain couples TRBV7-9 to TRBJ2-5; TRBD1 might be the D (5 bases). The end of the DNA fits TRBJ2-7 better, so the J call may be wrong. This sequence was found in a woman aged 55-69 years in good health and CMV-seropositive. The sequenced material came from PBMCs. The CDR3 nucleotides are TGTGCCAGCAGCACCCCTTTTAGCAGGGATTTTTTTGGCGAGCAGTACTTC. Its protein is CASSTPFSRDFFGEQYF.